The 28 T cell receptor beta chains in this list originate from one sample, sequenced in a study of shared clonotypes between healthy human individuals. Assay: immunoSEQ multiplex PCR; the TCRdb copy retains only in-frame clones and omits some. The sample lists about 580,000 clones, about 98% occurring once. Naive CD8 cells were CD45RO-negative, positively selected for CCR7, excluding terminally differentiated effector memory CD45RA+ cells. The sample consisted of naive CD8+ T cells sorted from blood. Every receptor here comes from a man aged 25-45 years in good health.

V gene TRBV10-3 combines with J gene TRBJ1-3; D call uncertain. The CDR3 sequence is 16 residues long. The V end was cut by 4 bases, the J end by 0 bases, with 13 bases between. CDR1 is ENHRY, CDR2 SYGVKD, per germline. CDR3 sequence: CAISARTVDSGNTIYF. The CDR3 nucleotides read TGTGCCATCAGTGCCCGGACCGTTGACTCTGGAAACACCATATATTTT.

The chain couples TRBV14 to TRBJ2-1, with D tentatively TRBD2 (6 bases). The germline V gene encodes CDR1 SGHDN and CDR2 FVKESK. The V gene lost 1 base and the J gene lost 6 bases, with 13 bases spanning the gap. The CDR3 runs to 15 residues. DNA for the CDR3: TGTGCCAGCAGCCAAGTTGCGGGACGGGTCAATGAGCAGTTCTTC. The encoded protein is CASSQVAGRVNEQFF.

V usage is TRBV28 and J usage is TRBJ2-5, with a tentative D call TRBD2 (5 bases). The CDR3 covers 15 residues. Per germline, CDR1 MDHEN and CDR2 SYDVKM. Trimming pared 9 bases from V and 5 bases from J, leaving 22 bases between. Written as DNA, the CDR3 is TGTGCCAGTAGGAACTTCCGGGATCCGCGGGAGACCCAGTACTTC. This gives the protein CASRNFRDPRETQYF.

V is TRBV5-6 and J is TRBJ2-5; D is tentatively TRBD1 or TRBD2 (6 bases each). Germline CDR1 reads SGHDT; CDR2 reads YYEEEE. V dropped 0 bases and J dropped 2 bases, with 11 bases sitting between them. The CDR3 is 15 amino acids. CDR3 bases: TGTGCCAGCAGCTTGGGACGGAGGGGGCAAGAGACCCAGTACTTC. It yields the protein CASSLGRRGQETQYF.

The chain is built from TRBV7-8 and TRBJ2-1, with 10 bases matching TRBD2. J was trimmed by 3 bases and V by 1 base; bases with no gene match: 3. Germline loops: CDR1 SGHVS, CDR2 FQNEAQ. The CDR3 sequence is 16 residues long. CDR3 loop: CASSLEAGGYYNEQFF. The CDR3, as DNA: TGTGCCAGCAGCTTAGAAGCGGGAGGGTACTACAATGAGCAGTTCTTC.

The CDR3 sequence is CASSWTGTDTQYF. DNA for the CDR3: TGCGCCAGCAGCTGGACAGGGACAGATACGCAGTATTTT. This chain joins TRBV5-1 and TRBJ2-3; 8 nucleotides agree with TRBD1. V dropped 3 bases and J dropped 3; count of bases not matched to a gene: 0. The CDR3 has 13 amino acids. The germline V gene has CDR1 SGHRS and CDR2 YFSETQ.

Here the CDR3 reads CASSTLGQWVLGTDTQYF. The CDR3, as DNA: TGTGCCAGCAGCACTCTAGGTCAGTGGGTTTTAGGAACAGATACGCAGTATTTT. J is TRBJ2-3 and V is TRBV5-5; D gene uncertain. The germline gives CDR1 SGHKS, CDR2 YYEKEE (reference sequence). V was shortened by 4 bases and J by 3 bases, with 24 bases between the two germline ends. The CDR3 spans 18 residues.

The V and J genes are TRBV5-6 and TRBJ2-3; 10 bases are shared with TRBD2. The CDR3 is made up of 16 amino acids. V was pared by 0 bases and J by 1 base, with 2 bases of the junction left unmatched. CDR1 and CDR2 from the germline V gene are SGHDT and YYEEEE. The CDR3 nucleotides read TGTGCCAGCAGCTTGGGGCTAGCGGGAGGCACAGATACGCAGTATTTT. Its translation: CASSLGLAGGTDTQYF.

This chain links TRBV9 with TRBJ2-5; possibly TRBD1 or TRBD2 for D (5 bases each). This CDR3 region has 17 residues. The ends were cut back, 4 bases at V and 1 base at J, with 20 bases in the middle. Germline V gene data show CDR1 as SGDLS and CDR2 as YYNGEE. The DNA of the CDR3 is TGTGCCAGCAGCCTCGGGGCTAGCCGAGACCTCCAAGAGACCCAGTACTTC. Translating gives CASSLGASRDLQETQYF.

This clone was counted a single time. This chain uses TRBV27 with TRBJ1-2, with TRBD1 matching 9 bases. With 4 bases clipped from V and 3 bases from J, the junction kept 6 bases outside the gene matches. The CDR3 is made up of 15 amino acids. Germline values: CDR1 MNHEY, CDR2 SMNVEV (reference sequence). Written as DNA, the CDR3 is TGTGCCAGCAGTTCAATACAGGGGGCGGACTATGGCTACACCTTC. The encoded protein is CASSSIQGADYGYTF.

The chain recombines TRBV9 with TRBJ2-2, with TRBD2 matching 7 bases. The CDR3 totals 16 residues. CDR1 and CDR2 from the germline V gene are SGDLS and YYNGEE. Germline trimming cut 0 bases from V and 8 bases from J; bases unmatched to any gene: 10. In DNA form, the CDR3 reads TGTGCCAGCAGCGTAGAACTAGCGCCGCGGGTTGGGGAGCTGTTTTTT. Translation gives CASSVELAPRVGELFF.

The chain has TRBV27 and TRBJ1-2; TRBD1 matches at 7 bases. Germline V CDR1 and CDR2: MNHEY, SMNVEV (reference sequence). V lost 2 bases and J lost 2; bases outside the gene matches: 8. This CDR3 region has 16 residues. Here the CDR3 DNA reads TGTGCCAGCAGTTTAGTCCGACCAGGGGGAAACTATGGCTACACCTTC. Its protein product is CASSLVRPGGNYGYTF.

The chain couples TRBV19 to TRBJ1-2, with TRBD1 identical over 8 bases. CDR3 length: 14 amino acids. Germline V gene sequence: CDR1 LNHDA, CDR2 SQIVND (reference sequence). V lost 8 bases, J lost 4 bases, and 9 bases stayed unmatched. CDR3 loop: CASAAGTGGYGYTF. CDR3 in DNA: TGTGCCAGTGCCGCCGGGACAGGAGGCTATGGCTACACCTTC.

V usage is TRBV29-1 and J usage is TRBJ2-1; TRBD2 matches at 8 bases. The CDR3 runs to 16 residues. The germline V gene has CDR1 SQVTM and CDR2 ANQGSEA. J gave up 1 base and V 1 base, and 6 bases lay outside the gene matches. For the CDR3, the DNA is TGCAGCGTTGAAGGAGGGACTAGTTCTTCCTACAATGAGCAGTTCTTC. Protein product: CSVEGGTSSSYNEQFF.

This clone was observed a handful of times. The chain employs TRBV9 and TRBJ2-7, with no clear D. Between the trimmed V and J ends, which lost 2 bases and 2 bases, there was a span of 14 bases. The germline V gene has CDR1 SGDLS and CDR2 YYNGEE. The CDR3 is 15 residues long. The DNA of the CDR3 is TGTGCCAGCAGCGTCCGACCATCTGGGGCCTACGAGCAGTACTTC. This codes for CASSVRPSGAYEQYF.

The chain couples TRBV19 to TRBJ2-7; D not certain. Germline V CDR1 and CDR2: LNHDA, SQIVND (reference sequence). V was pared by 5 bases and J by 6 bases, with 20 bases between. CDR3 length: 15 residues. CDR3 sequence (DNA): TGTGCCAGTAGTGATTTGTTAGCCGCTCCGGGCGAGCAGTACTTC. This codes for CASSDLLAAPGEQYF. The entire variable domain, with the rest obtained from reference TRBV19 and TRBJ2-7, is as follows: DGGITQSPKYLFRKEGQNVTLSCEQNLNHDAMYWYRQDPGQGLRLIYYSQIVNDFQKGDIAEGYSVSREKKESFPLTVTSAQKNPTAFYLCASSDLLAAPGEQYFGPGTRLTVT.

The chain recombines TRBV4-1 with TRBJ1-5; D gene unclear. The ends were cut back, 0 bases at V and 3 bases at J, with 12 bases in the middle. CDR1 and CDR2 from the germline V gene are MGHRA and YSYEKL. CDR3 size: 16 residues. Here the CDR3 reads CASSQEWGSYNQPQHF. The CDR3 DNA follows: TGCGCCAGCAGCCAAGAGTGGGGTTCCTACAATCAGCCCCAGCATTTT.

This clone was found once. The chain is built from TRBV5-8 and TRBJ2-3; D is uncertain. CDR1 SGHTS and CDR2 YDEGEE come from the germline V gene. This CDR3 has 15 amino acids. Trimming cost V 0 bases and J 0 bases, with 8 bases left between them. DNA for the CDR3: TGTGCCAGCAGCTTGGGGGTTCTCAGCACAGATACGCAGTATTTT. Translated: CASSLGVLSTDTQYF.

The V and J genes are TRBV27 and TRBJ1-5; D gene unclear. V was trimmed by 8 bases and J by 1 base, leaving 9 bases between them. The CDR3 is 13 amino acids. CDR1 is MNHEY, CDR2 SMNVEV, per germline (reference sequence). For the CDR3, the DNA is TGTGCCAGCGGGGTGTGGAGCAATCAGCCCCAGCATTTT. The encoded protein is CASGVWSNQPQHF.

The chain uses TRBV6-6 and TRBJ1-1; D may be TRBD1 (5 bases). From germline, CDR1 is MNHNY and CDR2 SVGAGI (reference sequence). This CDR3 has 12 amino acids. V was shortened by 0 bases and J by 8 bases, with 7 bases between the two germline ends. CDR3 sequence: CASSYSGPEAFF. CDR3 bases: TGTGCCAGCAGTTACTCGGGGCCCGAAGCTTTCTTT.

The chain recombines TRBV30 with TRBJ2-7; TRBD2 is a possible D gene (5 bases). This CDR3 is built from 12 residues. Deletions cut 4 bases from V and 5 bases from J, with 12 bases between. From germline, CDR1 is GTSNPN and CDR2 SVGIG (reference sequence). CDR3 in DNA: TGTGCCTGGACTGGACTCGCTCACGAGCAGTACTTC. Protein product: CAWTGLAHEQYF. Looking up the rest from reference TRBV30 and TRBJ2-7 gives the full variable domain: SQTIHQWPATLVQPVGSPLSLECTVEGTSNPNLYWYRQAAGRGLQLLFYSVGIGQISSEVPQNLSASRPQDRQFILSSKKLLLSDSGFYLCAWTGLAHEQYFGPGTRLTVT.

J is TRBJ1-1 and V is TRBV27; D is ambiguous. The germline CDR1 and CDR2 sequences are MNHEY and SMNVEV (reference sequence). CDR3 length: 14 amino acids. Deletions cut 4 bases from V and 4 bases from J, with 13 bases between. CDR3 sequence: CASSSGGLVTEAFF. CDR3 DNA: TGTGCCAGCAGTTCCGGCGGACTGGTCACTGAAGCTTTCTTT.

This clone has a single count. The gene calls are TRBV5-6 and TRBJ2-7, with D perhaps assigned TRBD1 or TRBD2 (5 bases each). This CDR3 contains 13 residues. V dropped 2 bases and J dropped 5 bases, with 11 bases sitting between them. The germline V gene has CDR1 SGHDT and CDR2 YYEEEE. In nucleotides, the CDR3 is TGTGCCAGCAGCTTTGGGACCCCCGACGAGCAGTACTTC. Translated: CASSFGTPDEQYF.

The chain combines TRBV2 with TRBJ2-7; D may be TRBD1 or TRBD2 (5 bases each). CDR1 and CDR2 (germline): SNHLY, FYNNEI. Trimming shortened V by 7 bases and J by 0 bases, and 10 bases separated the two germline ends. This CDR3 is built from 13 residues. The CDR3 here is CASTGTDSYEQYF. CDR3 bases: TGTGCCAGCACCGGGACGGACTCCTACGAGCAGTACTTC.

The CDR3 coding sequence is TGTGCCAGCAGTTTATCGATGGGGGACCTGAACAATGAGCAGTTCTTC. This translates into CASSLSMGDLNNEQFF. The chain couples TRBV27 to TRBJ2-1; D is possibly TRBD1 or TRBD2 (5 bases each). The germline CDR1 and CDR2 sequences are MNHEY and SMNVEV (reference sequence). The CDR3 runs 16 residues. V lost 0 bases and J 5 bases, leaving 14 bases between the germline ends.

The rearrangement joins TRBV7-2 to TRBJ2-7, with no clear D. Trimming took 3 bases from V and 4 from J, leaving 10 bases between them. The germline V gene has CDR1 SGHTA and CDR2 FQGNSA. The CDR3 runs to 13 residues. The CDR3 loop reads CASSLIVEYEQYF. The CDR3 region has the DNA TGTGCCAGCAGCTTGATCGTGGAGTACGAGCAGTACTTC.

This chain connects TRBV19 to TRBJ2-4; D may be TRBD1 or TRBD2 (5 bases each). V was cut by 5 bases and J by 5 bases, with 10 bases left in between. Germline V gene sequence: CDR1 LNHDA, CDR2 SQIVND (reference sequence). This CDR3 spans 13 amino acids. The DNA of the CDR3 is TGTGCCAGTAGTTTGCCGGGACAAAACATTCAGTACTTC. Its translation is CASSLPGQNIQYF. Using reference TRBV19 and TRBJ2-4 for the parts outside the CDR3, the full variable domain is DGGITQSPKYLFRKEGQNVTLSCEQNLNHDAMYWYRQDPGQGLRLIYYSQIVNDFQKGDIAEGYSVSREKKESFPLTVTSAQKNPTAFYLCASSLPGQNIQYFGAGTRLSVL.

V is TRBV18 and J is TRBJ2-1, with 11 bases matching TRBD1. The CDR3 extends over 15 amino acids. With 1 base clipped from V and 10 bases from J, the junction kept 6 bases outside the gene matches. Germline CDR1 KGHSH, CDR2 LQKENI. CDR3 in amino acids: CASSPLGQGVWEQFF. The DNA of the CDR3 is TGTGCCAGCTCACCACTGGGACAGGGGGTCTGGGAGCAGTTCTTC. Based on the CDR3 plus reference TRBV18 and TRBJ2-1, the full variable domain is NAGVMQNPRHLVRRRGQEARLRCSPMKGHSHVYWYRQLPEEGLKFMVYLQKENIIDESGMPKERFSAEFPKEGPSILRIQQVVRGDSAAYFCASSPLGQGVWEQFFGPGTRLTVL.